These T cell receptor beta chains were read from a single sample in a study of blood T cell repertoires in COVID-19. Libraries were prepared by immunoSEQ multiplex PCR; TCRdb keeps only in-frame clonotypes and omits some of them. This sample has 200,000 to 300,000 clones, with 80% to 85% found just once. Specimen: peripheral blood. All receptors come from a woman aged 55 to 70 with active or convalescent COVID-19. CDR3s include the opening cysteine and the closing phenylalanine or tryptophan. A D gene is named only where the DNA matches it firmly. Clone size is given for some rows only: seen once, a few or many times, or a class if the clone is expanded.

.	TRBJ1-6	TRBV4-3	.	TGCGCCAGCAGCCAAGATAGCAGGGTAGGCTCACCCCTCCACTTT	CASSQDSRVGSPLHF
.	TRBJ2-5	TRBV3-1/TRBV3-2	.	TGTGCCAGCAGCCTACTAGCTGGAGAGACCCAGTACTTC	CASSLLAGETQYF
.	TRBJ2-1	TRBV2	.	TGTGCCAGCATTTCGGGACACACGGACAATGAGCAGTTCTTC	CASISGHTDNEQFF
.	TRBJ2-3	TRBV20-1	.	TGCAGTGCCAGGACTCCAGATACGCAGTATTTT	CSARTPDTQYF
TRBD1	TRBJ1-1	TRBV28	.	TGTGCCAGCAGCCCCCTGGGCAGGGGGCGAGGGAACACTGAAGCTTTCTTT	CASSPLGRGRGNTEAFF
.	TRBJ2-3	TRBV4-3	.	TGCGCCAGCAGCCAAGATGTAGGGGCCAGCACAGATACGCAGTATTTT	CASSQDVGASTDTQYF
TRBD1	TRBJ2-5	TRBV28	.	TGTGCCAGCAGTTTACTCGGACAGGGACAAGAGACCCAGTACTTC	CASSLLGQGQETQYF
TRBD1	TRBJ1-1	TRBV3-1/TRBV3-2	few	TGTGCCAGCAGCCAAGATCAGGGCAGGGGGTGGACTGAAGCTTTCTTT	CASSQDQGRGWTEAFF
.	TRBJ1-2	TRBV19	.	TGTGCCAGTAGTGACCCGGCAGGGGATAACTATGGCTACACCTTC	CASSDPAGDNYGYTF
TRBD1	TRBJ2-7	TRBV6-1	.	TGTGCCAGCAGTGAAGTGGGACAGGAGTCCTACGAGCAGTACTTC	CASSEVGQESYEQYF
TRBD1	TRBJ2-3	TRBV5-8	.	TGTGCCAGCAGCGGATGGACAGGGGGAACAGATACGCAGTATTTT	CASSGWTGGTDTQYF
TRBD2	TRBJ2-4	TRBV30	.	TGTGCCGGCGGGGGGGGAGCCAAAAACATTCAGTACTTC	CAGGGGAKNIQYF
TRBD2	TRBJ2-1	TRBV11-2	.	TGTGCCAGCAGCTTAGAAATTGTAGCGGGGTGGAATGAGCAGTTCTTC	CASSLEIVAGWNEQFF
.	TRBJ1-1	TRBV11-2	.	TGTGCCAGCAGCTTACGACCGGACAGTTCGTCCACTGAAGCTTTCTTT	CASSLRPDSSSTEAFF
TRBD1	TRBJ2-5	TRBV2	.	TGTGCCAGCAGTGAGAGGCAGGGGGTGAAGACCCAGTACTTC	CASSERQGVKTQYF
.	TRBJ2-7	TRBV12-3/TRBV12-4	.	TGTGCCAGCAGTTTACAGGGGTGGGAGCAGTACTTC	CASSLQGWEQYF
TRBD1	TRBJ2-5	TRBV19	.	TGTGCCAGTGGACAGGCTGAGTGGGAGACCCAGTACTTC	CASGQAEWETQYF
TRBD2	TRBJ2-5	TRBV3-1/TRBV3-2	.	TGTGCCAGCAGCCCGAGTCCGCGGGGGGGCCTCCAAGAGACCCAGTACTTC	CASSPSPRGGLQETQYF
TRBD1	TRBJ2-1	TRBV29-1	.	TGCAGCGTTGAATATGGGCAGACAGGGGGCGAGTTCTTC	CSVEYGQTGGEFF
.	TRBJ1-1	TRBV7-2	once	TGTGCCAGCAGTTCCACATTGAACACTGAAGCTTTCTTT	CASSSTLNTEAFF
TRBD2	TRBJ2-1	TRBV7-3	.	TGTGCCAGCAGCTTTAGCGGGGGGACCGACAATGAGCAGTTCTTC	CASSFSGGTDNEQFF
.	TRBJ2-5	TRBV4-1	.	TGCGCCAGCAGCCCTAGCCAACGGGGAGAGACCCAGTACTTC	CASSPSQRGETQYF
TRBD1	TRBJ2-7	TRBV2	.	TGTGCCAGCGGACAGGGTTGGGACGAGCAGTACTTC	CASGQGWDEQYF
.	TRBJ1-2	TRBV6-5	.	TGTGCCAGCAGTTACGACAGTGCTAACTATGGCTACACCTTC	CASSYDSANYGYTF
TRBD2	TRBJ2-7	TRBV11-2	.	TGTGCCAGCAGCCCACTAGCGCGGAACCGCTCCTACGAGCAGTACTTC	CASSPLARNRSYEQYF
.	TRBJ1-2	TRBV18	.	TGTGCCAGCTCACCGCAGAACAGGGAAGTCAATTTC	CASSPQNREVNF
.	TRBJ1-4	TRBV27	.	TGTGCCAGCAGGGCCACCAATAATGAAAAACTGTTTTTT	CASRATNNEKLFF
.	TRBJ1-3	TRBV7-6	.	TGTGCCAGCAGCGCCGCTCCGACAGGACGCTCTGGAAACACCATATATTTT	CASSAAPTGRSGNTIYF
TRBD2	TRBJ2-7	TRBV5-1	.	TGCGCCAGCAGCTTGTCGGGGGGGTCTACCTACGAGCAGTACTTC	CASSLSGGSTYEQYF
TRBD1	TRBJ1-3	TRBV9	.	TGTGCCAGCGAACCCGGGACAGGGGGAAACACCATATATTTT	CASEPGTGGNTIYF
TRBD1	TRBJ1-1	TRBV18	.	TGTGCCAGCTCACTCCAGGACAGGGAGAACACTGAAGCTTTCTTT	CASSLQDRENTEAFF
.	TRBJ1-3	TRBV15	.	TGTGCCACCAGCAGAGGAACAGCCTACGCCGGAAACACCATATATTTT	CATSRGTAYAGNTIYF
.	TRBJ1-1	TRBV11-2	few	TGTGCCAGCAGCTTAGATCTCGGAGTGGTGGTCTCCTTT	CASSLDLGVVVSF
.	TRBJ1-6	TRBV7-2	.	TGTGCCAGCCGGCGGGGAAGACAGCCGAATTATAATTCACCCCTCCACTTT	CASRRGRQPNYNSPLHF
.	TRBJ1-4	TRBV19	.	TGTGCCAGTAGTAATCCGCCCGGGACACTTAATGAAAAACTGTTTTTT	CASSNPPGTLNEKLFF